These T cell receptor beta chains were read from a single sample in a study of identical twins. One entry per CDR3 protein, called by TCRdb with MiXCR from the 5' RACE reads. The sample lists approximately 410,000 distinct CDR3 sequences, around a sixth occurring once. The sequenced sample was naive T cells sorted from blood. These receptors originate from a man aged 50-59 years in good health. The CDR3 runs from the conserved cysteine through the conserved F or W. D genes are given only for firm matches. Size values are once, few and many counts, or a class for expanded clones, and some rows have none.

V gene: TRBV5-1; clone size: many; D gene: TRBD2; J gene: TRBJ2-1; CDR3 protein: CASSLARTSGGNEQFF; CDR3 DNA: TGCGCCAGCAGCTTGGCCAGGACTAGCGGGGGAAATGAGCAGTTCTTC
V gene: TRBV4-3; clone size: few; D gene: .; J gene: TRBJ2-3; CDR3 protein: CASSQRTGSTDTQYF; CDR3 DNA: TGCGCCAGCAGCCAACGGACGGGTAGCACAGATACGCAGTATTTT
V gene: TRBV7-9; clone size: few; D gene: TRBD2; J gene: TRBJ2-3; CDR3 protein: CASSLTSGNVGTQYF; CDR3 DNA: TGTGCCAGCAGCTTGACTAGCGGGAATGTTGGTACGCAGTATTTT
V gene: TRBV7-3; clone size: many; D gene: .; J gene: TRBJ2-1; CDR3 protein: CASSPWGLNEQFF; CDR3 DNA: TGTGCCAGCAGCCCATGGGGGCTCAATGAGCAGTTCTTC
V gene: TRBV4-3; clone size: many; D gene: TRBD1; J gene: TRBJ2-1; CDR3 protein: CASSHRGTGGDYNEQFF; CDR3 DNA: TGCGCCAGCAGCCACAGGGGGACAGGGGGCGACTACAATGAGCAGTTCTTC
V gene: TRBV10-3; clone size: many; D gene: .; J gene: TRBJ2-5; CDR3 protein: CATAEGIIETQYF; CDR3 DNA: TGTGCCACCGCAGAGGGAATAATTGAGACCCAGTACTTC
V gene: TRBV29-1; clone size: .; D gene: .; J gene: TRBJ2-7; CDR3 protein: CSVDLGGPYEQYF; CDR3 DNA: TGCAGCGTTGACCTGGGGGGGCCCTACGAGCAGTACTTC
V gene: TRBV6-5; clone size: many; D gene: .; J gene: TRBJ1-5; CDR3 protein: CASSYSINRAGNQPQHF; CDR3 DNA: TGTGCCAGCAGTTACTCGATTAACAGGGCAGGCAATCAGCCCCAGCATTTT
V gene: TRBV4-3; clone size: .; D gene: TRBD2; J gene: TRBJ2-3; CDR3 protein: CASSQVWLRGEGTDTQYF; CDR3 DNA: TGCGCCAGCAGCCAAGTCTGGTTGCGGGGGGAAGGCACAGATACGCAGTATTTT
V gene: TRBV29-1; clone size: many; D gene: TRBD2; J gene: TRBJ2-7; CDR3 protein: CSVVLAAISYEQYF; CDR3 DNA: TGCAGCGTTGTACTAGCGGCCATCTCCTACGAGCAGTACTTC
V gene: TRBV10-3; clone size: many; D gene: TRBD2; J gene: TRBJ2-1; CDR3 protein: CAIKPGLAGNNEQFF; CDR3 DNA: TGTGCCATCAAACCGGGACTAGCGGGAAACAATGAGCAGTTCTTC